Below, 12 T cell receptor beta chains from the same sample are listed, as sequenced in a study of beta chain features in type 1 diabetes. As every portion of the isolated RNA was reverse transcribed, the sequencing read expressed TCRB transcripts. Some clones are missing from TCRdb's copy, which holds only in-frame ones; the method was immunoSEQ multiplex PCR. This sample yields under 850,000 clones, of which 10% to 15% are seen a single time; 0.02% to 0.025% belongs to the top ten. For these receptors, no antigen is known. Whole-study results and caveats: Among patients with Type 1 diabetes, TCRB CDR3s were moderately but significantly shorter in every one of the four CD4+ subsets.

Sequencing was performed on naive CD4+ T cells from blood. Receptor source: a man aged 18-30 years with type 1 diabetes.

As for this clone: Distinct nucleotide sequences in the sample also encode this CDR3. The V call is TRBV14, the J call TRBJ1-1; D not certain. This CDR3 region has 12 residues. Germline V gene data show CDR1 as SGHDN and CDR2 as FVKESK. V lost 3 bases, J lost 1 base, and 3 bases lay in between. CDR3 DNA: TGTGCCAGCAGCCAGGGGAACACTGAAGCTTTCTTT. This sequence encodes CASSQGNTEAFF.

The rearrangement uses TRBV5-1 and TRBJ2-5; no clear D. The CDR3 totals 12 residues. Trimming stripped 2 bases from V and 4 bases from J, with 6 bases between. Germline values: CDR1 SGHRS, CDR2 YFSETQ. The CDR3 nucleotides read TGCGCCAGCAGCTTTCCTCCAGAGACCCAGTACTTC. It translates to CASSFPPETQYF.

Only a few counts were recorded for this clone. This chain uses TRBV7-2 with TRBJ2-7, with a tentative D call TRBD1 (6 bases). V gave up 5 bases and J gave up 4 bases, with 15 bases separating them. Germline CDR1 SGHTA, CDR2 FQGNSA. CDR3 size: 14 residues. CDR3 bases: TGTGCCAGCAGCCTCAGTGGGACAACGTACGAGCAGTACTTC. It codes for CASSLSGTTYEQYF.

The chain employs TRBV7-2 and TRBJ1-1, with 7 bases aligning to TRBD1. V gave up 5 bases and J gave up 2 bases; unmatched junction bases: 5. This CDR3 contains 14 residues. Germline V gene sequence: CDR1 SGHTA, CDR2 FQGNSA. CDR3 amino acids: CASSQGQSNTEAFF. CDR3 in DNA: TGTGCCAGCAGCCAGGGACAGTCAAACACTGAAGCTTTCTTT.

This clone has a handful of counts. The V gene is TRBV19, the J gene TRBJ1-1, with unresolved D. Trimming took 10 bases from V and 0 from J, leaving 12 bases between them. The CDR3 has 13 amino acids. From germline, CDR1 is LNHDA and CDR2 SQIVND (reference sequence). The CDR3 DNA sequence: TGTGCCACCGTGGAACACATGAACACTGAAGCTTTCTTT. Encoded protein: CATVEHMNTEAFF. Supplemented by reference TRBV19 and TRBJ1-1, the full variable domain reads DGGITQSPKYLFRKEGQNVTLSCEQNLNHDAMYWYRQDPGQGLRLIYYSQIVNDFQKGDIAEGYSVSREKKESFPLTVTSAQKNPTAFYLCATVEHMNTEAFFGQGTRLTVV.

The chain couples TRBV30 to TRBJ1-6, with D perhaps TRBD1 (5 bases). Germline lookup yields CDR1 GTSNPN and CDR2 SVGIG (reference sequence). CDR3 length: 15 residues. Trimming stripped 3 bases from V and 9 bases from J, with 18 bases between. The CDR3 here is CAWRATGTATSPLHF. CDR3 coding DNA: TGTGCCTGGAGGGCGACCGGGACCGCCACTTCACCCCTCCACTTT.

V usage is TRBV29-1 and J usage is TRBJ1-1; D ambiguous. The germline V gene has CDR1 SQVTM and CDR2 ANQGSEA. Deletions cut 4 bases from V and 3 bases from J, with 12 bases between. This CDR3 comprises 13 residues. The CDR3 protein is CSVGQTIDTEAFF. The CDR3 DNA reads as TGCAGCGTTGGGCAGACTATCGACACTGAAGCTTTCTTT.

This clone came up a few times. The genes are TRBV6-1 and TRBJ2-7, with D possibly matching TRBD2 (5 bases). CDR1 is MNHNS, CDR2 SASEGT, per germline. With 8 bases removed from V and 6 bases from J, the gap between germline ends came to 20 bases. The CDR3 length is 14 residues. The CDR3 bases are TGTGCCAGCCTGCCACTCCCTGAGGGCGGCGAGCAGTACTTC. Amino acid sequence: CASLPLPEGGEQYF.

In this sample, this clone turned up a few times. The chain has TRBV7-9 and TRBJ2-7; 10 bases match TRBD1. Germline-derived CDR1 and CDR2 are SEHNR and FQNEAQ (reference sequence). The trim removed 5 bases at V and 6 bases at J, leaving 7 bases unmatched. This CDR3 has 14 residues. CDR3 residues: CASSTPGQGFEQYF. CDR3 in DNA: TGTGCCAGCAGCACCCCGGGACAGGGGTTCGAGCAGTACTTC.

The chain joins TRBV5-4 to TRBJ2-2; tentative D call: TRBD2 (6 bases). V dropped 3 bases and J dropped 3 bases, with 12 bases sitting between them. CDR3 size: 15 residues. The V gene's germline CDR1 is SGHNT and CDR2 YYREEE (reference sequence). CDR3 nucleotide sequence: TGTGCCAGCAGCTCGGCGGGGCGGGACACCGGGGAGCTGTTTTTT. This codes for CASSSAGRDTGELFF. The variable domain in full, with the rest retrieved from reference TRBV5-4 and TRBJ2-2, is ETGVTQSPTHLIKTRGQQVTLRCSSQSGHNTVSWYQQALGQGPQFIFQYYREEENGRGNFPPRFSGLQFPNYSSELNVNALELDDSALYLCASSSAGRDTGELFFGEGSRLTVL.

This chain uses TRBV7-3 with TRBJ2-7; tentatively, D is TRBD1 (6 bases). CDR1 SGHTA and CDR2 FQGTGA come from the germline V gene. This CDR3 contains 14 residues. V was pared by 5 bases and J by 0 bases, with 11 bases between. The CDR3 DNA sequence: TGTGCCAGCAGCGAGGACAGTACCTCCTACGAGCAGTACTTC. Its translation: CASSEDSTSYEQYF. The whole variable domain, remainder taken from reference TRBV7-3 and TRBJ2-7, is GAGVSQTPSNKVTEKGKYVELRCDPISGHTALYWYRQSLGQGPEFLIYFQGTGAADDSGLPNDRFFAVRPEGSVSTLKIQRTERGDSAVYLCASSEDSTSYEQYFGPGTRLTVT.

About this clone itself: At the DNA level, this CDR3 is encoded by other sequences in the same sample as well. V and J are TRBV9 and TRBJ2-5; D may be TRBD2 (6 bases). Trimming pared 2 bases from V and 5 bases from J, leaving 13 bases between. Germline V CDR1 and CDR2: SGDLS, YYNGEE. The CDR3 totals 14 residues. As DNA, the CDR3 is TGTGCCAGCAGCGTTTCCTCAGGAGGGGAGACCCAGTACTTC. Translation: CASSVSSGGETQYF.